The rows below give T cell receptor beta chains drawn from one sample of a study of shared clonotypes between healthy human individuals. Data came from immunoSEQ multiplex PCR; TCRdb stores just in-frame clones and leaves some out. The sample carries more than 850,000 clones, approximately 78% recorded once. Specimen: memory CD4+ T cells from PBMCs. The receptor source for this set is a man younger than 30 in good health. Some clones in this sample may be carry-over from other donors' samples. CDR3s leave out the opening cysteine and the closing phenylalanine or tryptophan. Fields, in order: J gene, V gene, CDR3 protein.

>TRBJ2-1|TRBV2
ASRPGLAGVGEQF
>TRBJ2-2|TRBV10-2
ASRIAGASTGELF
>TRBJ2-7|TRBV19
ASSNQGNEQY
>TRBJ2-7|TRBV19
ASSIGQGAGDEQY
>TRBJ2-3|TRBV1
TSSQEASGRPDTQY
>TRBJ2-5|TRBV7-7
ASSFVAGAGETQY
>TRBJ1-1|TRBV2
ASSPREREETEAF
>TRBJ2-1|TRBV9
ASSVGGLGLAGSSEQF
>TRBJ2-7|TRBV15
ATRGSSATYEQY
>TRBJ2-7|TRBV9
ASSPHGEGGEQY
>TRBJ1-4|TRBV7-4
ASSLTGNGKLF
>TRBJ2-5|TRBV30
AWSTGTSGRASSQETQY
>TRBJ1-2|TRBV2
ASGRQNPYGYT
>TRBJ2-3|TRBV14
ASSQVTGYADTQY
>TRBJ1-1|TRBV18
ASSPPLY
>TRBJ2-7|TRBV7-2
ASSLDSGQSYEQY
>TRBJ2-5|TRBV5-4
ASSSTTGEQETQY
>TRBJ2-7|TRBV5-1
ASSLDGSLAEQY
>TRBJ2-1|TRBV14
ASSLRQGAYNEQF
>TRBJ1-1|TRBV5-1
ASKYSINTEAF
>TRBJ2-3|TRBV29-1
SVDTGWGDTQY
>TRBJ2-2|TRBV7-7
ASSLVAGRDTGELF
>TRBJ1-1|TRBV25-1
ASSSTGSTEAF